The sample holds a few counts of the clone carrying this T cell receptor (beta chain). Its target is not known. These data are taken from a study of siplizumab effects on memory and regulatory T cells. Findings and limits, study-wide: Unstimulated subsets captured only a minor fraction of alloreactive clones. For mappable alloreactive CD4+ clones, the mean Treg-derived fraction was about 69% with siplizumab and 26.9% in controls. Alloreactive sequences traceable to unstimulated CD4+ memory cells were significantly reduced by siplizumab. About 80-97% of proliferating CD4+ or CD8+ clones had no assignable naive or memory phenotype.

V gave up 3 bases and J gave up 0 bases, with 9 bases separating them. This CDR3 has 16 amino acids. The germline gives CDR1 SEHNR, CDR2 FQNEAQ (reference sequence). Sequencing used immunoSEQ multiplex PCR; TCRdb keeps in-frame clones, though not all of them. Of roughly 120,000 clones listed, 80% to 95% were seen once; the top ten hold 1% to 1.5%. Sample: CD4+ T cells sorted from blood. The genes are TRBV7-9 and TRBJ2-6, with D perhaps TRBD1 or TRBD2 (5 bases each). This clonotype was sampled from a human donor in good health. The CDR3 sequence: CASSLGVRSGANVLTF. DNA for the CDR3: TGTGCCAGCAGCTTGGGGGTTCGCTCTGGGGCCAACGTCCTGACTTTC.